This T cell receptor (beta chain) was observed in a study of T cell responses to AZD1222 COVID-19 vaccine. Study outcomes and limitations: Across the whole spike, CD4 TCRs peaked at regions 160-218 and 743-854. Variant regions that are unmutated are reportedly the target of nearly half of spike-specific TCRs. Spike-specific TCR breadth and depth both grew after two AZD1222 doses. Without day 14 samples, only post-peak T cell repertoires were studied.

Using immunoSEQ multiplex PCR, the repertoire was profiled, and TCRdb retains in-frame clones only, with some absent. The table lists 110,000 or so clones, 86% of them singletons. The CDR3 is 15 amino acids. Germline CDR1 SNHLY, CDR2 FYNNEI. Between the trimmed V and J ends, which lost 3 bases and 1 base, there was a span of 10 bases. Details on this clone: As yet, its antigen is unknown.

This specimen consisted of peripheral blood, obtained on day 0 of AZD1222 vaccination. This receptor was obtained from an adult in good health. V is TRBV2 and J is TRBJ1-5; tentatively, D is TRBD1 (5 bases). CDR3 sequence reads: CASSDQGGSNQPQHF. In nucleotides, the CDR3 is TGTGCCAGCAGTGATCAGGGTGGGAGCAATCAGCCCCAGCATTTT.